These 7 T cell receptor beta chains came from one sample sequenced in a study of OX40 agonist ivuxolimab in advanced cancers. Generated by immunoSEQ multiplex PCR, the TCRdb table keeps only in-frame clones and is missing some. The table has some 50,000 clones, around nine tenths seen once. This specimen consisted of CD4+ or CD8+ T cells sorted from blood, obtained in a trial of the OX40 agonist ivuxolimab. These receptors all stem from an adult with an advanced solid tumor such as melanoma, head and neck, liver or kidney cancer.

This clone has just one count. The chain's CDR3 is CSVDLSGRGYTF. CDR3 sequence (DNA): TGCAGCGTTGATTTATCGGGTCGTGGCTACACCTTC. The rearrangement joins TRBV29-1 to TRBJ1-2; the D is unclear. V was pared by 3 bases and J by 7 bases, with 12 bases between. The CDR3 runs 12 residues. The germline gives CDR1 SQVTM, CDR2 ANQGSEA. Using reference TRBV29-1 and TRBJ1-2 for the parts outside the CDR3, the full variable domain is SAVISQKPSRDICQRGTSLTIQCQVDSQVTMMFWYRQQPGQSLTLIATANQGSEATYESGFVIDKFPISRPNLTFSTLTVSNMSPEDSSIYLCSVDLSGRGYTFGSGTRLTVV.

The V and J genes are TRBV27 and TRBJ2-1; either TRBD1 or TRBD2 may supply D (5 bases each). Germline assignment: CDR1 MNHEY and CDR2 SMNVEV (reference sequence). V lost 0 bases, J lost 9 bases, and 15 bases lay in between. The CDR3 extends over 15 amino acids. This chain's CDR3 is CASSLSTGWGSEQFF. The CDR3, as DNA: TGTGCCAGCAGTTTATCGACCGGCTGGGGGAGTGAGCAGTTCTTC.

V is TRBV29-1 and J is TRBJ2-1; 7 bases are a match to TRBD2. The junction had 5 bases not matched to a gene; V was cut back by 6 bases and J by 0 bases. Germline CDR1 is SQVTM and CDR2 is ANQGSEA. The CDR3 totals 14 residues. The CDR3 loop is CSVSGVSSYNEQFF. CDR3 sequence (DNA): TGCAGCGTGAGCGGGGTTAGCTCCTACAATGAGCAGTTCTTC.

This clone was observed once. The chain recombines TRBV4-2 with TRBJ2-7; TRBD2 aligns across 12 bases. Germline V lookup: CDR1 LGHNA, CDR2 YNFKEQ. The CDR3 length is 16 residues. With V trimmed by 4 bases and J by 9 bases, 13 bases remained unmatched. CDR3 protein: CASSPGGRTSGIPQYF. CDR3 in DNA: TGTGCCAGCAGCCCAGGAGGCCGGACTAGCGGGATCCCGCAGTACTTC.

V is TRBV4-3 and J is TRBJ2-7; the D is unclear. Germline loops: CDR1 LGHNA, CDR2 YSLEER. The V gene lost 2 bases and the J gene lost 4 bases, with 9 bases spanning the gap. CDR3 length: 13 amino acids. The CDR3 DNA is TGCGCCAGCAGCCAAAACCTAAGGTACGAGCAGTACTTC. Translated, it gives CASSQNLRYEQYF.

This clone was picked up a small number of times. The same CDR3 can be traced to other DNA sequences in this sample. The chain has TRBV19 and TRBJ2-1; 7 bases align to TRBD1. CDR3 length: 14 amino acids. V trimming: 1 base; J trimming: 3 bases; junction bases outside the gene matches: 0. CDR1 is LNHDA and CDR2 is SQIVND in the germline V gene (reference sequence). CDR3 amino acids: CASSIGDSYNEQFF. The CDR3 nucleotides are TGTGCCAGTAGTATAGGGGACAGCTACAATGAGCAGTTCTTC.

This rearrangement joins TRBV4-2 to TRBJ2-6; 7 bases fit TRBD2. CDR1 LGHNA and CDR2 YNFKEQ come from the germline V gene. J lost 2 bases, V lost 0 bases, and 1 base had no gene match. This CDR3 spans 16 amino acids. The CDR3, as DNA: TGTGCCAGCAGCCAAGATGGGGGGGCTGGGGCCAACGTCCTGACTTTC. Amino acid sequence: CASSQDGGAGANVLTF.